The 28 T cell receptor beta chains listed next were all sequenced from one sample in a study of cytomegalovirus exposure and HLA in healthy donors. In the PCR, 60 Vbeta and 13 Jbeta primers were used. Produced via immunoSEQ multiplex PCR; TCRdb's table is partial and in-frame only. The table lists 75,000 to 90,000 clones, around 10% of them singletons, with around 25% in the top ten. The sequenced sample consisted of PBMCs. The receptors were gathered from a man aged 60-69 years in good health and CMV-seropositive.

This clone has only a few counts. The rearrangement joins TRBV28 to TRBJ1-2; no firm D call. Germline CDR1 MDHEN, CDR2 SYDVKM. The CDR3 runs to 10 residues. V lost 7 bases, J lost 4 bases, and 4 bases lay in between. DNA for the CDR3: TGTGCCAGCAAGCGCTATGGCTACACCTTC. It translates to CASKRYGYTF.

The chain employs TRBV28 and TRBJ1-5, with 7 bases identical to TRBD1. The CDR3 runs to 14 residues. The trim removed 4 bases at V and 3 bases at J, leaving 3 bases unmatched. Germline-derived CDR1 and CDR2 are MDHEN and SYDVKM. The CDR3 nucleotides are TGTGCCAGCAGTTGGGGACAGATCAATCAGCCCCAGCATTTT. This codes for CASSWGQINQPQHF.

The chain combines TRBV7-3 with TRBJ1-1, with TRBD1 matching 9 bases. V trimming: 2 bases; J trimming: 6 bases; junction bases outside the gene matches: 7. CDR1 SGHTA and CDR2 FQGTGA come from the germline V gene. This CDR3 is built from 15 residues. CDR3 bases: TGTGCCAGCAGCTTAGGGCGGACAGGGGAAGCTGAAGCTTTCTTT. Translating gives CASSLGRTGEAEAFF.

The chain joins TRBV27 to TRBJ2-3; TRBD2 matches at 8 bases. V lost 4 bases and J lost 3; bases outside the gene matches: 6. This CDR3 is 15 amino acids long. Germline CDR1 MNHEY, CDR2 SMNVEV (reference sequence). The CDR3 bases are TGTGCCAGCAGTTCCGGGACTAGATGGACAGATACGCAGTATTTT. This codes for CASSSGTRWTDTQYF.

The genes are TRBV19 and TRBJ2-5; TRBD1 aligns across 8 bases. This CDR3 region has 13 residues. CDR1 is LNHDA, CDR2 SQIVND, per germline (reference sequence). V shed 4 bases, J shed 3 bases, and the junction held 1 base outside the gene matches. The CDR3 DNA reads TGTGCCAGTAGTACGGACAGGGAAGAGACCCAGTACTTC. Translated, it gives CASSTDREETQYF.

The gene calls are TRBV7-3 and TRBJ2-1; 12 nucleotides agree with TRBD2. Looked up from germline, CDR1 is SGHTA and CDR2 is FQGTGA. Trimming at V came to 5 bases and at J to 12 bases, leaving 11 bases not matched to a gene. The length of the CDR3 is 15 residues. CDR3 nucleotide sequence: TGTGCCAGCAGCCCGGGACTAGCGGGTTTAGGGGGGCAGTTCTTC. Protein: CASSPGLAGLGGQFF.

This clone was seen a few times. The J gene is TRBJ1-2, the V gene TRBV19; TRBD1 matches 10 bases. This CDR3 is built from 15 residues. V was clipped by 6 bases and J by 0 bases; unmatched bases: 4. Germline CDR1 LNHDA, CDR2 SQIVND (reference sequence). DNA of the CDR3: TGTGCCAGTAGCCGGGACAGGGGATCTAACTATGGCTACACCTTC. Translating gives CASSRDRGSNYGYTF. The whole variable domain, filled in from reference TRBV19 and TRBJ1-2, reads DGGITQSPKYLFRKEGQNVTLSCEQNLNHDAMYWYRQDPGQGLRLIYYSQIVNDFQKGDIAEGYSVSREKKESFPLTVTSAQKNPTAFYLCASSRDRGSNYGYTFGSGTRLTVV.

This clone was recorded a few times. V is TRBV28 and J is TRBJ2-1, with TRBD2 matching 13 bases. V lost 4 bases and J lost 6; bases outside the gene matches: 12. Germline V gene lookup returns CDR1 MDHEN and CDR2 SYDVKM. The CDR3 has 18 residues. The CDR3 bases are TGTGCCAGCAGTTCAATGGCCCGGACTAGCGGGAGAAGCAATGAGCAGTTCTTC. Translating gives CASSSMARTSGRSNEQFF.

The chain combines TRBV7-3 with TRBJ2-1; a possible D gene is TRBD2 (6 bases). Germline-derived CDR1 and CDR2 are SGHTA and FQGTGA. The CDR3 has 15 residues. V lost 2 bases, J lost 7 bases, and 15 bases lay in between. The CDR3 DNA reads as TGTGCCAGCAGCTTACGCCTGGGACTGCAAAATGAGCAGTTCTTC. Translating it yields CASSLRLGLQNEQFF.

The rearrangement links TRBV2 to TRBJ2-3; no clear D gene. With 5 bases removed from V and 10 bases from J, the gap between germline ends came to 10 bases. Germline lookup yields CDR1 SNHLY and CDR2 FYNNEI. There are 11 residues in the CDR3. The CDR3, as DNA: TGTGCCAGCAGTATAGAAAATGCGCAGTATTTT. Amino acid sequence: CASSIENAQYF.

The CDR3 loop reads CASSLLTSGEAYEQYF. Written as DNA, the CDR3 is TGCGCCAGCAGCCTACTGACTAGCGGGGAAGCCTACGAGCAGTACTTC. The rearrangement joins TRBV5-1 to TRBJ2-7; 11 nucleotides align to TRBD2. The CDR3 runs 16 residues. V shed 4 bases, J shed 2 bases, and the junction held 8 bases outside the gene matches. Germline V gives CDR1 SGHRS, CDR2 YFSETQ. Full variable domain (missing parts from reference TRBV5-1 and TRBJ2-7): KAGVTQTPRYLIKTRGQQVTLSCSPISGHRSVSWYQQTPGQGLQFLFEYFSETQRNKGNFPGRFSGRQFSNSRSEMNVSTLELGDSALYLCASSLLTSGEAYEQYFGPGTRLTVT.

The chain employs TRBV19 and TRBJ1-1, with no clear D. The V end was cut by 4 bases, the J end by 6 bases, with 12 bases between. There are 13 residues in the CDR3. Germline CDR1 reads LNHDA; CDR2 reads SQIVND (reference sequence). CDR3 sequence: CASSSRVGAEAFF. The DNA of the CDR3 is TGTGCCAGTAGTAGCCGGGTCGGGGCTGAAGCTTTCTTT.

The chain is built from TRBV9 and TRBJ2-5; possibly TRBD2 for D (6 bases). V was clipped by 4 bases and J by 5 bases, with 12 bases between them. Germline-derived CDR1 and CDR2 are SGDLS and YYNGEE. The CDR3 sequence is 13 residues long. CDR3 sequence reads: CASSRREFETQYF. CDR3 coding DNA: TGTGCCAGCAGCCGACGGGAGTTTGAGACCCAGTACTTC.

The chain joins TRBV15 to TRBJ1-5; the D gene is possibly TRBD1 (5 bases). CDR1 is LNHNV, CDR2 YYDKDF, per germline (reference sequence). The CDR3 spans 17 residues. The V gene lost 0 bases and the J gene lost 0 bases, with 12 bases spanning the gap. CDR3 residues: CATSRDAGQISNQPQHF. The CDR3, as DNA: TGTGCCACCAGCAGAGATGCAGGACAAATTAGCAATCAGCCCCAGCATTTT.

This clone has only a few counts. Sequence at one end of the junction differs from germline and may be a read error. This chain links TRBV7-7 with TRBJ2-5, with D maybe TRBD2 (5 bases). The CDR3 runs to 14 residues. Per germline, CDR1 SSHAT and CDR2 FNYEAQ (reference sequence). The CDR3 here is CASSFRPGGETQYF. The CDR3 DNA reads as TGTGCTAGCAGCTTCCGTCCTGGAGGAGAGACCCAGTACTTC.

The chain carries TRBV6-1 and TRBJ2-7; D possibly corresponds to TRBD1 (5 bases). Germline V gives CDR1 MNHNS, CDR2 SASEGT. The CDR3 consists of 11 residues. V lost 6 bases, J lost 6 bases, and 9 bases lay in between. CDR3 nucleotide sequence: TGTGCCAGCAGCCAGGGTGCCGAGCAGTACGTC. Protein sequence: CASSQGAEQYV.

The gene calls are TRBV6-5 and TRBJ1-2, with D maybe TRBD1 (5 bases). V lost 0 bases, J lost 6 bases, and 14 bases lay in between. CDR1 and CDR2 from the germline V gene are MNHEY and SVGAGI. CDR3 length: 15 amino acids. CDR3 coding DNA: TGTGCCAGCAGTTACTCGGAGTTGGGGGGAAATGGCTACACCTTC. Its translation: CASSYSELGGNGYTF.

This chain uses TRBV28 with TRBJ2-1, with TRBD2 matching over 7 bases. The trim removed 11 bases at V and 8 bases at J, leaving 15 bases unmatched. Germline V gene lookup returns CDR1 MDHEN and CDR2 SYDVKM. CDR3 length: 14 amino acids. CDR3 sequence reads: CASHRRELKDEQFF. The CDR3 region has the DNA TGTGCCTCTCACCGGCGGGAGTTGAAGGATGAGCAGTTCTTC. Drawing the rest from reference TRBV28 and TRBJ2-1, the complete variable domain is DVKVTQSSRYLVKRTGEKVFLECVQDMDHENMFWYRQDPGLGLRLIYFSYDVKMKEKGDIPEGYSVSREKKERFSLILESASTNQTSMYLCASHRRELKDEQFFGPGTRLTVL.

This clone showed up just a few times. DNA of the CDR3: TGTGCCAGCAGTTCCGATAGGGGACTAGTGTGGCTGTTCTTC. Residues: CASSSDRGLVWLFF. The rearrangement links TRBV6-5 to TRBJ2-1, with 8 positions matching TRBD2. V shed 4 bases and J 15 bases; nucleotides not matched to a gene: 14. There are 14 residues in the CDR3. CDR1 is MNHEY, CDR2 SVGAGI, per germline.

V usage is TRBV5-6 and J usage is TRBJ1-2, with a weak D call TRBD1 (6 bases). CDR1 is SGHDT, CDR2 YYEEEE, per germline. V was shortened by 4 bases and J by 2 bases, with 9 bases between the two germline ends. The CDR3 is 13 amino acids. The CDR3 DNA reads TGTGCCAGCAGCCGAGACAGGAACTATGGCTACACCTTC. Translated: CASSRDRNYGYTF.

The chain is built from TRBV7-9 and TRBJ2-5; D may be TRBD1 (6 bases). The CDR3 covers 13 residues. Per germline, CDR1 SEHNR and CDR2 FQNEAQ (reference sequence). V lost 3 bases to trimming and J lost 5 bases, with 10 bases between them. CDR3 region: CASSFNQGETQYF. The DNA for the CDR3 is TGTGCCAGCAGCTTTAACCAGGGGGAGACCCAGTACTTC.

This clone was counted a few times. The chain couples TRBV28 to TRBJ1-5; the D is unclear. This CDR3 is built from 15 residues. CDR1 MDHEN and CDR2 SYDVKM come from the germline V gene. The V end was cut by 8 bases, the J end by 1 base, with 15 bases between. This CDR3 reads CASLYLRWSNQPQHF. In DNA form, the CDR3 reads TGTGCCAGCCTCTACCTCCGGTGGAGCAATCAGCCCCAGCATTTT.

This clone was seen only a few times. V is TRBV7-6 and J is TRBJ2-3; 10 bases map to TRBD1. J was trimmed by 5 bases and V by 8 bases; bases with no gene match: 16. Germline loops: CDR1 SGHVS, CDR2 FNYEAQ. This CDR3 has 17 amino acids. CDR3 in amino acids: CASRGFGQGGTQDTQYF. The CDR3 DNA is TGTGCCAGCCGGGGCTTCGGACAGGGGGGTACACAAGATACGCAGTATTTT.

This clone showed up just a few times. The chain links TRBV7-9 to TRBJ2-7; D possibly corresponds to TRBD2 (5 bases). The CDR3 is made up of 13 amino acids. V was pared by 7 bases and J by 3 bases, with 13 bases between. Per germline, CDR1 SEHNR and CDR2 FQNEAQ (reference sequence). CDR3 amino acids: CASTHVRGYEQYF. The CDR3 DNA follows: TGTGCCAGCACCCACGTTCGGGGCTACGAGCAGTACTTC.

This clone was recorded a few times. V usage is TRBV10-3 and J usage is TRBJ2-5, with 10 bases aligning to TRBD1. The CDR3 contains 16 residues. CDR1 is ENHRY, CDR2 SYGVKD, per germline. V gave up 0 bases and J gave up 2 bases; unmatched junction bases: 3. The chain's CDR3 is CAISESPGQGQETQYF. The CDR3 DNA reads TGTGCCATCAGTGAGTCACCGGGACAGGGGCAAGAGACCCAGTACTTC.

The chain employs TRBV5-1 and TRBJ2-1, with D uncertain. CDR3 length: 11 amino acids. Germline CDR1 SGHRS, CDR2 YFSETQ. Trimming took 2 bases from V and 5 from J, leaving 2 bases between them. The CDR3 nucleotides are TGCGCCAGCAGCTTTAACAATGAGCAGTTCTTC. This sequence encodes CASSFNNEQFF. Variable domain in full (rest from reference TRBV5-1 and TRBJ2-1): KAGVTQTPRYLIKTRGQQVTLSCSPISGHRSVSWYQQTPGQGLQFLFEYFSETQRNKGNFPGRFSGRQFSNSRSEMNVSTLELGDSALYLCASSFNNEQFFGPGTRLTVL.

The V and J genes are TRBV19 and TRBJ1-4; the match to TRBD1 covers 8 bases. The CDR3 spans 16 residues. CDR1 and CDR2 (germline): LNHDA, SQIVND (reference sequence). Losses at the gene ends were 5 bases for V and 5 bases for J; bases not matched to a gene: 10. Written as DNA, the CDR3 is TGTGCCAGTAGTGCCCCGAACAGGGGGGCGAATGAAAAACTGTTTTTT. Amino acids: CASSAPNRGANEKLFF.

This clone appeared a few times. The chain joins TRBV21-1 to TRBJ1-1; the D call in the table, TRBD1, was not verified against the DNA. TRBV21-1 is assigned pseudogene status. The CDR3 consists of 14 residues. CDR3 coding DNA: TGTGCCAGCAGCAAAGCGGACAGGGGGCCTGAAGCTTTCTTT. This encodes CASSKADRGPEAFF.